This entry is about one T cell receptor (beta chain). The data stem from a study of cytomegalovirus exposure and HLA in healthy donors. About the research overall: Researchers previously reported finding fewer than 120 million unique TCR beta sequences from 150 million to 200 million T cells.

A multiplex PCR was run with 60 Vbeta primers and 13 Jbeta primers. The protocol was immunoSEQ multiplex PCR, while the TCRdb copy is restricted to in-frame clones and leaves out a portion. The sample yields 120,000 or so clones, roughly 80% seen once. V was cut by 6 bases and J by 4 bases, with 15 bases left in between. Germline V gene sequence: CDR1 MGHDK, CDR2 SYGVNS. The CDR3 consists of 14 residues. The clonotype originates from a man aged 18-30 years in good health and CMV-seronegative. V gene TRBV25-1 combines with J gene TRBJ1-2, with D possibly matching TRBD1 (5 bases). The sample consisted of PBMCs. Written as DNA, the CDR3 is TGTGCCAGCAGCGGGGGAACAGGACTCTATGGCTACACCTTC. Translating it yields CASSGGTGLYGYTF.